This T cell receptor (beta chain) was identified during a study of T cells in Graves' hyperthyroidism and ophthalmopathy. The source material, RNA transcripts, was used to amplify TCR beta CDR3 regions. The TCR CDR3 was amplified in a first-round RT-PCR using the HTBI primer set. TCRdb re-called the multiplex PCR reads with MiXCR, one entry per CDR3 protein. The data contain approximately 430,000 distinct CDR3 sequences, 15% to 19% of them seen just once; the ten biggest clones take up around an eighth. This clonotype was observed at least ten times. This CDR3 has 13 residues. The germline V gene has CDR1 SEHNR and CDR2 FQNEAQ (reference sequence). Trimming left V 5 bases short and J 4 bases short, with 12 bases between.

Sequencing was done on a sample of blood. V usage is TRBV7-9 and J usage is TRBJ2-7, with D perhaps TRBD1 (6 bases). This TCR was sampled from a woman between 18 and 29 years old with Graves' hyperthyroidism. The CDR3 DNA reads TGTGCCAGCAGCCCTACAGGGTTATACGAGCAGTACTTC. Translated: CASSPTGLYEQYF.